This T cell receptor (beta chain) was captured in a study of T-cell memory formation after mild COVID-19. Study-level background: TCR clusters were largely donor specific.

The TCR alpha and TCR beta cDNA libraries, bearing sample barcodes and UMIs, were generated by 5'RACE using constant-segment primers. Using its own MiXCR run on the 5' RACE reads, TCRdb lists one record per CDR3 protein. The sample consists of hundreds of thousands of distinct CDR3 sequences, over 15% of them appearing once. Findings of the study overall: CD4/CD8 balance held among clones contracting day 15 to 85, and later expanders leaned CD4+.

The table lists this clonotype with a few counts. The antigen is unknown. The CDR3 length is 16 residues. From germline, CDR1 is MGHRA and CDR2 YSYEKL. The junction had 10 bases not matched to a gene; V was cut back by 1 base and J by 5 bases. What was sequenced was PBMCs or a T cell subset sorted from them (not recorded which). The rearrangement links TRBV4-1 to TRBJ1-1, with 7 bases that match TRBD1. This clonotype was sampled from an adult woman who had mild COVID-19 (a few samples of this study predate the infection). Cell type and time point are not known. The CDR3 nucleotides read TGCGCCAGCAGCCAAGTCGTAACGGGCAGGGGGACTGAAGCTTTCTTT. Its translation: CASSQVVTGRGTEAFF.